This is a list of T cell receptor beta chains from one sample in a study of T cell responses to AZD1222 COVID-19 vaccine. Sequencing used immunoSEQ multiplex PCR; TCRdb keeps in-frame clones, though not all of them. The table lists approximately 130,000 clones, about 93% of them singletons, with about 1% in the top ten. The sequences come from peripheral blood, collected on day 0 of AZD1222 vaccination. The origin of the receptors is an adult in good health. Both conserved end residues are part of each CDR3. The order of the fields is V gene, D gene, J gene, CDR3 protein. D genes are given only for firm matches.

TRBV19	TRBD2	TRBJ2-3	CASSIRAGTSTDTQYF
TRBV6-1	-	TRBJ2-7	CASSDRGAYEQYF
TRBV19	-	TRBJ2-2	CASSIPGSNTGELFF
TRBV29-1	-	TRBJ1-1	CSVNVGGIEAFF
TRBV27	-	TRBJ2-3	CASSPSRQGRADTQYF
TRBV10-3	-	TRBJ2-4	CAITDPALAKNIQYF
TRBV11-3	TRBD1	TRBJ2-1	CASSLEGGQGNNEQFF
TRBV7-2	-	TRBJ2-7	CASSLVPYEQYF
TRBV10-3	-	TRBJ2-7	CAISEGQPYEQYF
TRBV5-1	TRBD1	TRBJ1-1	CASSNRDSTNTEAFF
TRBV19	TRBD1	TRBJ1-2	CASSIGQGGVYGYTF
TRBV5-5	TRBD1	TRBJ1-1	CASSSHLPTGEAFF
TRBV11-2	TRBD1	TRBJ2-5	CASSRGQGRAETQYF
TRBV6-5	-	TRBJ1-4	CASSYAPAGNEKLFF
TRBV6-5	TRBD1	TRBJ1-2	CASSSTGTGPGYTF
TRBV6-1	-	TRBJ1-6	CASSGGPGAIYNSPLHF
TRBV25-1	TRBD1	TRBJ1-2	CASSGRQGSGYTF
TRBV5-1	TRBD2	TRBJ2-5	CASSLDPSGGGTQYF
TRBV4-1	-	TRBJ2-1	CASSLVGYEQFF
TRBV27	-	TRBJ1-1	CASSLKVEGFF
TRBV19	TRBD1	TRBJ1-2	CASSYRGGYGYTF
TRBV10-3	TRBD1	TRBJ2-7	CAISERGQGAYEQYF
TRBV18	TRBD1	TRBJ1-2	CASSLAGGFNYGYTF
TRBV7-2	-	TRBJ2-3	CASSSQGFADTQYF
TRBV27	TRBD1	TRBJ2-4	CASSLWGQGEKNIQYF
TRBV5-1	TRBD2	TRBJ2-3	CASSPLAGGADTQYF
TRBV21-1	-	TRBJ2-2	CASSGPKTGELFF
TRBV2	-	TRBJ1-5	CASRDGTGGQPQHF
TRBV13	TRBD1	TRBJ1-4	CASSGQGQVKLFF
TRBV9	TRBD1	TRBJ1-3	CASSVTGTGNTIYF
TRBV19	-	TRBJ2-3	CASIGLDGTDTQYF
TRBV27	-	TRBJ2-2	CASARRWPGELFF
TRBV3-1/TRBV3-2	-	TRBJ1-2	CASSQDLGGYGYTF
TRBV7-2	-	TRBJ1-6	CASSLDRGLGSPLHF
TRBV2	-	TRBJ2-3	CASSESSRTDTQYF
TRBV6-5	-	TRBJ2-7	CASRSGSSYEQYF
TRBV9	-	TRBJ1-3	CASSVDGASGNTIYF
TRBV10-3	TRBD1	TRBJ1-6	CAIGTGSSYNSPLHF
TRBV30	-	TRBJ2-2	CAWRRRGVGNTGELFF
TRBV18	TRBD1	TRBJ1-1	CASSQGVTTEAFF
TRBV3-1/TRBV3-2	-	TRBJ1-1	CASSQGAVRQEAFF
TRBV5-1	TRBD1	TRBJ2-3	CASSYRGRGTDTQYF
TRBV7-2	-	TRBJ2-2	CASSLGGNTGELFF
TRBV6-5	-	TRBJ1-2	CASRNAFYGYTF
TRBV7-9	-	TRBJ1-2	CASSLVDYGYTF
TRBV14	-	TRBJ1-6	CASSQRGVYSPLHF
TRBV5-1	-	TRBJ1-2	CASSRDRRANYGYTF
TRBV5-4	TRBD1	TRBJ1-2	CASSSDRGYGYTF
TRBV14	-	TRBJ2-1	CASSLYYNEQFF
TRBV12-3/TRBV12-4	-	TRBJ2-7	CASSSGPSSEQYF
TRBV5-1	-	TRBJ2-3	CASSLGMSSTDTQYF
TRBV3-1/TRBV3-2	TRBD1	TRBJ2-2	CASSQDTQGPNTGELFF
TRBV30	-	TRBJ2-2	CAWTRNTGELFF
TRBV18	-	TRBJ1-3	CASSPRQGNTIYF
TRBV10-2	-	TRBJ1-1	CASSRTVNTEAFF
TRBV19	-	TRBJ1-5	CASSTPQDVLNQPQHF
TRBV5-1	-	TRBJ2-7	CASSFSGSYEQYF
TRBV28	TRBD2	TRBJ2-7	CASSLWGLERGHEQYF